This is a list of T cell receptor beta chains from one sample in a study of OX40 agonist ivuxolimab in advanced cancers. Here immunoSEQ multiplex PCR was the method, and the copy in TCRdb shows in-frame clones only, minus some. The sample consists of fewer than 100,000 clones, just under 85% of them appearing once. Sequencing was performed on CD4+ or CD8+ T cells sorted from blood, taken in a trial of the OX40 agonist ivuxolimab. Receptors were obtained from an adult with an advanced solid tumor such as melanoma, head and neck, liver or kidney cancer. Both conserved end residues are part of each CDR3. A D gene is named only where the DNA matches it firmly.

>TRBJ2-5|TRBV7-2|.
CASSLQETQYF
>TRBJ2-1|TRBV6-1|.
CASSVINEQFF
>TRBJ2-7|TRBV28|TRBD1
CASSRGPTYEQYF
>TRBJ2-7|TRBV28|.
CASSSSGSSISYEQYF
>TRBJ1-5|TRBV18|.
CASSPEQGGQPQHF
>TRBJ1-6|TRBV5-1|TRBD1
CASSNSDGTVHF
>TRBJ2-7|TRBV18|.
CASAGTSTYEQYF
>TRBJ2-3|TRBV5-4|.
CASSVPASSDTQYF
>TRBJ1-5|TRBV6-4|TRBD1
CASSVSGGYRFNQPQHF
>TRBJ2-1|TRBV2|TRBD2
CASSDGLGGGRNYNEQFF
>TRBJ1-3|TRBV2|TRBD1
CASSAGGTGNTIYF
>TRBJ1-2|TRBV5-1|.
CASSSGQIAGGGGYGYTF
>TRBJ2-7|TRBV27|TRBD2
CASSLGLAVREQYF
>TRBJ2-2|TRBV2|TRBD1
CASLRGQGHLSNTGELFF
>TRBJ1-1|TRBV13|.
CASSLKGYTEAFF
>TRBJ1-2|TRBV19|TRBD1
CASSIQGARHGYTF
>TRBJ1-2|TRBV14|.
CASSQGRRQNLYYGYTF
>TRBJ2-3|TRBV4-2|TRBD2
CASSQDTALAGGTDTQYF
>TRBJ1-1|TRBV4-2|.
CASSSPKVRDMDEAFF
>TRBJ1-1|TRBV7-2|.
CASSLRFVRTEAFF
>TRBJ1-4|TRBV12-5|TRBD1
CASGRTGVDEKLFF
>TRBJ2-1|TRBV19|TRBD2
CASSTGSGRLRDEQFF
>TRBJ2-7|TRBV2|TRBD1
CASSEVRGLGEQYF
>TRBJ2-7|TRBV7-2|TRBD1
CASSLDRTGSEQYF
>TRBJ2-5|TRBV28|TRBD2
CASRRPGRGGKETQYF
>TRBJ2-7|TRBV6-5|TRBD2
CASSYSRLAGDYEQYF
>TRBJ1-3|TRBV5-1|.
CASSRVGYGNTIYF
>TRBJ2-6|TRBV14|TRBD1
CASSQFRTGLSSGANVLTF
>TRBJ1-2|TRBV30|.
CAWSVRQSGYTF
>TRBJ1-1|TRBV6-5|.
CASSAFGGMNTEAFF
>TRBJ2-7|TRBV21-1|.
CASSVWDRVGEQYF
>TRBJ1-2|TRBV4-3|.
CASSQETGRANYGYTF
>TRBJ2-4|TRBV6-6|TRBD2
CASSYAPSGGQNIQYF
>TRBJ1-2|TRBV4-2|.
CASSQDWAGDMGYTF
>TRBJ2-7|TRBV19|TRBD2
CASSPRPTSGGIYEQYF
>TRBJ1-2|TRBV12-5|.
CASATSSLYGYTF
>TRBJ2-1|TRBV28|.
CANLGAPRGRNTENEQFF
>TRBJ1-2|TRBV5-5|.
CASGTGSRYGYTF
>TRBJ1-1|TRBV5-1|TRBD1
CASSLETGGVSTEAFF
>TRBJ1-2|TRBV5-4|.
CASTPRTPGGYTF
>TRBJ1-5|TRBV18|TRBD1
CASSGQEYQPQHF
>TRBJ2-7|TRBV27|TRBD2
CASSPHSGRARRHEQYF
>TRBJ2-2|TRBV7-2|.
CASSPPAFVGELFF
>TRBJ2-5|TRBV7-2|.
CASSLGAKETQYF